The 20 T cell receptor beta chains listed next were all sequenced from one sample in a study of T cells after yellow fever vaccination. MiXCR was run by TCRdb on the 5' RACE reads, yielding one entry per CDR3 protein. The top ten clones hold about 0.51% of a sample with 200,000 to 300,000 distinct CDR3 sequences, over 10% of them seen once. The sequencing used CD4+ T cells sorted from PBMCs, collected 45 days after the yellow fever booster vaccination. The receptors stem from a man aged 25-45 years who received the YFV17D yellow fever vaccine.

Only a few counts were recorded for this clonotype. This chain links TRBV3-1 with TRBJ2-3; no definite D call. V was cut by 0 bases and J by 9 bases, with 10 bases left in between. The CDR3 totals 13 residues. The germline gives CDR1 LGHDT, CDR2 YNNKEL (reference sequence). For the CDR3, the DNA is TGTGCCAGCAGCCAAGAGAGGTCCTTGACGCAGTATTTT. Amino acids: CASSQERSLTQYF.

The chain joins TRBV7-2 to TRBJ2-7; D unresolved. CDR1 and CDR2 from the germline V gene are SGHTA and FQGNSA. The CDR3 totals 15 residues. V dropped 2 bases and J dropped 3 bases, with 14 bases sitting between them. This CDR3 is CASSLKRDNRYEQYF. For the CDR3, the DNA is TGTGCCAGCAGCTTAAAACGCGACAACCGCTACGAGCAGTACTTC.

This sequence joins TRBV20-1 and TRBJ2-7; a possible D gene is TRBD2 (5 bases). The germline gives CDR1 DFQATT, CDR2 SNEGSKA (reference sequence). There are 15 residues in the CDR3. Trimming pared 2 bases from V and 4 bases from J, leaving 18 bases between. The CDR3 loop reads CSARHPVSGVYEQYF. The CDR3 DNA is TGCAGTGCTAGACACCCCGTCTCCGGGGTTTACGAGCAGTACTTC.

This clonotype was seen a few times. The chain joins TRBV29-1 to TRBJ2-1; no reliable D call. Per germline, CDR1 SQVTM and CDR2 ANQGSEA. V lost 4 bases and J lost 6, with 16 bases in between. The CDR3 runs 14 residues. The CDR3 sequence: CSVVGLSWTNEQFF. CDR3 nucleotides: TGCAGCGTTGTAGGCCTATCTTGGACCAATGAGCAGTTCTTC.

This clonotype was observed a few times. This chain connects TRBV20-1 to TRBJ2-5; 10 bases fit TRBD2. CDR1 is DFQATT, CDR2 SNEGSKA, per germline (reference sequence). The CDR3 is made up of 15 amino acids. After removal of 6 bases from V and 4 bases from J, the junction contained 11 bases not matched to a gene. CDR3 sequence reads: CSAGGSSGSLETQYF. The CDR3 DNA reads as TGCAGTGCGGGAGGATCTAGCGGGAGTTTAGAGACCCAGTACTTC.

This clonotype was seen ten or more times. The rearrangement links TRBV7-2 to TRBJ2-5, with D uncertain. Germline values: CDR1 SGHTA, CDR2 FQGNSA. The CDR3 is 13 residues long. V was trimmed by 1 base and J by 5 bases, leaving 8 bases between them. CDR3 DNA: TGTGCCAGCAGCTTAGGACAACGGGAGACCCAGTACTTC. It translates to CASSLGQRETQYF.

This clonotype was counted only a few times. This rearrangement joins TRBV20-1 to TRBJ1-1, with TRBD1 matching over 8 bases. This CDR3 is built from 18 residues. The ends lost 5 bases at V and 1 base at J; junction bases unmatched: 18. The germline V gene encodes CDR1 DFQATT and CDR2 SNEGSKA (reference sequence). The CDR3 sequence: CSARRGGRDRRENTEAFF. DNA of the CDR3: TGCAGTGCTCGACGGGGGGGCCGGGACAGGAGAGAGAACACTGAAGCTTTCTTT.

This clonotype showed up just a few times. This chain joins TRBV12-3 or TRBV12-4 and TRBJ2-1, with D perhaps matching TRBD2 (5 bases). Trimming shortened V by 6 bases and J by 10 bases, and 19 bases separated the two germline ends. The CDR3 is 14 residues long. As DNA, the CDR3 is TGTGCCAGCAGCCTAGATCGGGGAGTCGGGGAGCAGTTCTTC. Encoded protein: CASSLDRGVGEQFF.

The chain couples TRBV6-5 to TRBJ2-1, with D possibly called TRBD1 or TRBD2 (5 bases each). CDR1 and CDR2 (germline): MNHEY, SVGAGI. This CDR3 has 16 amino acids. Trimming took 0 bases from V and 0 from J, leaving 9 bases between them. The CDR3 spells CASSYSRGASYNEQFF. The CDR3 region has the DNA TGTGCCAGCAGTTACTCGAGGGGAGCCTCCTACAATGAGCAGTTCTTC.

This clonotype came up a few times. CDR3 sequence reads: CASSKTSGRVPEQFF. The CDR3 nucleotides read TGTGCCAGCAGTAAGACTAGCGGGAGGGTCCCTGAGCAGTTCTTC. This rearrangement joins TRBV6-1 to TRBJ2-1, with 14 bases lining up with TRBD2. Germline V lookup: CDR1 MNHNS, CDR2 SASEGT. This CDR3 has 15 residues. V lost 5 bases, J lost 9 bases, and 6 bases stayed unmatched.

The gene calls are TRBV5-4 and TRBJ2-7, with 14 bases aligning to TRBD2. The germline CDR1 and CDR2 sequences are SGHNT and YYREEE (reference sequence). Losses at the gene ends were 2 bases for V and 4 bases for J; bases not matched to a gene: 2. The CDR3 is 15 residues long. The CDR3 DNA follows: TGTGCCAGCAGCTTTGGACTAGCGGGAGGTTACGAGCAGTACTTC. This codes for CASSFGLAGGYEQYF. Supplemented by reference TRBV5-4 and TRBJ2-7, the full variable domain reads ETGVTQSPTHLIKTRGQQVTLRCSSQSGHNTVSWYQQALGQGPQFIFQYYREEENGRGNFPPRFSGLQFPNYSSELNVNALELDDSALYLCASSFGLAGGYEQYFGPGTRLTVT.

In the case of this clonotype: One end of the junction does not line up with germline, which may come from a read error. The gene calls are TRBV24-1 and TRBJ2-2; 14 nucleotides line up with TRBD2. CDR1 is KGHDR and CDR2 is SFDVKD in the germline V gene. The CDR3 spans 19 residues. The CDR3 loop is CATSDPGVRTSGRHGEMFF. CDR3 coding DNA: TGTGCCACCAGTGATCCGGGAGTGAGGACTAGCGGGAGGCACGGGGAGATGTTTTTT.

Only a few counts were recorded for this clonotype. This chain links TRBV20-1 with TRBJ2-1, with D perhaps assigned TRBD1 or TRBD2 (5 bases each). Germline loops: CDR1 DFQATT, CDR2 SNEGSKA (reference sequence). The CDR3 consists of 13 residues. V lost 6 bases and J 7 bases, leaving 16 bases between the germline ends. The CDR3 DNA sequence: TGCAGTGCATGGGACGGATTTGGGAATGAGCAGTTCTTC. This translates into CSAWDGFGNEQFF.

The chain links TRBV20-1 to TRBJ1-5; D is ambiguous. V was pared by 5 bases and J by 3 bases, with 5 bases between. The CDR3 length is 11 residues. Germline V gives CDR1 DFQATT, CDR2 SNEGSKA (reference sequence). DNA of the CDR3: TGCAGTGCTGGGATCAATCAGCCCCAGCATTTT. It is translated as CSAGINQPQHF.

This clonotype was seen repeatedly, ten times or more. V is TRBV6-5 and J is TRBJ2-5; 9 bases are shared with TRBD1. The V gene's germline CDR1 is MNHEY and CDR2 SVGAGI. Losses at the gene ends were 6 bases for V and 4 bases for J; bases not matched to a gene: 12. CDR3 length: 16 amino acids. The CDR3 region is CASSARTGASGETQYF. CDR3 bases: TGTGCCAGCAGCGCACGGACAGGGGCGAGTGGAGAGACCCAGTACTTC.

This clonotype was counted ten times or more. The chain carries TRBV7-9 and TRBJ2-1; D gene unclear. Deletions cut 5 bases from V and 7 bases from J, with 6 bases between. Per germline, CDR1 SEHNR and CDR2 FQNEAQ (reference sequence). The CDR3 consists of 11 residues. CDR3 bases: TGTGCCAGCAGCGCTCAGAATGAGCAGTTCTTC. Translated, it gives CASSAQNEQFF.

The chain recombines TRBV7-6 with TRBJ2-5; D is perhaps TRBD1 or TRBD2 (5 bases each). The CDR3 runs 15 residues. CDR1 is SGHVS and CDR2 is FNYEAQ in the germline V gene. V was pared by 1 base and J by 5 bases, with 14 bases between. The DNA of the CDR3 is TGTGCCAGCAGCTTAGAGGTGGGACGAATGGAGACCCAGTACTTC. Its protein product is CASSLEVGRMETQYF.

V usage is TRBV12-3 or TRBV12-4 and J usage is TRBJ2-6; D is unclear. CDR3 length equals 14 residues. Trimming shortened V by 7 bases and J by 0 bases, and 7 bases separated the two germline ends. The CDR3 sequence is CASTLSSGANVLTF. CDR3 sequence (DNA): TGTGCCAGCACCCTCAGCTCTGGGGCCAACGTCCTGACTTTC.

This clonotype showed up just a few times. CDR3 in amino acids: CASSPGGQPFSYEQYF. The CDR3, as DNA: TGTGCCAGCTCACCAGGGGGACAGCCCTTTTCCTACGAGCAGTACTTC. The chain recombines TRBV18 with TRBJ2-7; TRBD1 matches at 7 bases. The CDR3 is 16 residues long. Trimming took 2 bases from V and 1 from J; bases not matched to a gene: 8. CDR1 is KGHSH, CDR2 LQKENI, per germline.

This clonotype was recorded a few times. The rearrangement uses TRBV7-2 and TRBJ1-1; unclear D gene. V was pared by 5 bases and J by 3 bases, with 16 bases between. Looked up from germline, CDR1 is SGHTA and CDR2 is FQGNSA. The CDR3 is 15 residues long. The CDR3 nucleotides read TGTGCCAGCAGCACATCCCCTCAGCGGCACACTGAAGCTTTCTTT. The encoded protein is CASSTSPQRHTEAFF.